This record concerns one TCR beta chain sequence. This clone was observed a handful of times. Its antigen is currently not known. One base away there is no much larger clone; base qualities are not given. The entire isolated RNA was reverse transcribed using the High Capacity cDNA Reverse Transcription Kit, and thus expressed TCRB transcripts were sequenced. Deep immunoSEQ sequencing was performed on naive, central memory and regulatory T cell samples, with an average of around 3.4 million total reads per sample. Sorted cells were lysed in RLT buffer, and RNA was extracted using DNase-treated RNeasy Micro or Mini kits according to cell number. Each cell subset was processed on its own to prevent cross-contamination, while patient and healthy donor samples were processed together. The immunoSEQ multiplex PCR was used to amplify TCRB sequences from cDNA, generating 87-bp fragments that spanned the CDR3 region. Amplicons were sequenced on the Illumina HiSeq platform. The original pipeline was this. Synthetic template baselines were used to correct PCR bias computationally, reads within Hamming distance 2 were collapsed together, and singletons that could not be merged were discarded. By aligning reads against IMGT, V, D and J genes, CDR3 length, and insertions or deletions at six rearrangement sites were assigned. Within each subset, clonotype counts were normalized to sorted cell number, and only after that were true diversity and Gini coefficients computed with the tcR R package. Repertoire sharing was quantified using the overlap coefficient calculated on TCRB nucleotide sequences. As a proxy for the pre-selection repertoire, out-of-frame TCRB sequences from naive cells were analyzed. The immuneACCESS repertoire file appears here via TCRdb, limited to in-frame rearrangements. These files lack a portion of the clones; in checked studies, under half of the deficit traces to unresolved V genes, and the cause of the others is not known. That table furnishes V, J and clone size, whereas the DNA furnished D and trimming. This sample is represented by hundreds of thousands of clones; around a sixth of them were singletons. 0.093% of the sample is in the top ten clones.

The sample is drawn from a study of beta chain features in type 1 diabetes (dated by TCRdb to the late 2010s). Study-level background: Mean age, gender distribution, total cell number and subset yield did not differ between patients and healthy donors. Across all samples, some 110,000,000 sorted cells were examined, and cell number per subset correlated strongly with RNA yield. The study compared TCRB repertoires of sorted circulating CD4+ T cell subsets between recently diagnosed type 1 diabetes patients and matched healthy donors. Naive and central memory subsets were obtained from all 28 donors, but regulatory and stem cell-like memory subsets were isolated from only 8 patients and roughly 8 healthy donors. Beyond this particular receptor, the publication reports: Shorter templates might have been favored by PCR, but patient and control samples were amplified and corrected together, so both groups would have been affected equally by any skew. Because cDNA rather than genomic DNA was sequenced, highly expressing activated cells could have been over-represented, although no difference in activation and CD3 levels was found between groups. In all four CD4+ subsets, TCRB CDR3 length was moderately but significantly shorter in type 1 diabetes patients. At VDJ recombination sites, patients with type 1 diabetes made fewer insertions and deleted more nucleotides, a pattern implying thymic rearrangement abnormalities. Because the HLA sub-analyses included only small numbers of individuals, any influence of HLA type on TCRB rearrangement was left unresolved. The naive, central memory and regulatory TCRB repertoires appeared to resemble one another more closely among patients than among healthy donors.

From each donor, a single peripheral blood sample of 90 to 150 mL on average was drawn into heparinised tubes. A BD FACSAria II and a panel including CD45RO, CCR7, CD25, CD127, CD95 and CD27 were used to sort naive, central memory, regulatory and stem cell-like memory CD4+ T cells. All sorted populations exceeded 95% purity. PBMCs were isolated right away by Lymphoprep density gradient centrifugation and were stained directly, without culture. To minimize batch effects, samples were stained and sorted in pairs, one healthy donor with one patient per experiment. Trimming costs V 2 bases and J 10 bases, and their ends lie 11 bases apart. The CDR3 numbers 12 residues from cysteine through phenylalanine. Of all the DNA, just the CDR3 is kept, 36 bases in frame from base 1. Looking up the germline V gene yields CDR1 MDHEN and CDR2 SYDVKM.

The clonotype originates from a young man in good health. Material for sequencing was naive CD4+ T cells from blood. The sample's cell subset or site label, in plain terms: true naive CD4+ T cells. The rearrangement joined TRBV28 to TRBJ2-5; a weak D assignment points to TRBD2 (5 bases agree). The CDR3 corresponds to CASSLMREGQYF. The sequence in DNA is TGTGCCAGCAGTTTAATGAGGGAAGGCCAGTACTTC.